This TCR beta chain was sequenced during a study of regulatory T cells in long-lasting Graves disease. Losses at the gene ends were 7 bases for V and 3 bases for J; bases not matched to a gene: 10. The CDR3 loop spans 15 amino acids. Germline lookup yields CDR1 MNHEY and CDR2 SMNVEV (reference sequence). Libraries of TCR beta came from iRepertoire HTBI primers plus Arm-PCR of CDR3 regions. In TCRdb, the multiplex PCR reads were re-called with MiXCR into one record per CDR3 protein. The sample includes some 470,000 distinct CDR3 sequences, approximately 21% of them seen just once. Time point noted: persistent/refractory GD, antithyroid drugs over 5 years with positive TRAb. PBMC-extracted RNA yielded the TCR library. EDTA tubes held approximately 10 milliliters of peripheral blood from each patient.

The starting material was peripheral blood mononuclear cells (PBMCs), obtained when the disease was refractory, from a patient treated with antithyroid drugs. The genes are TRBV27 and TRBJ2-5, with 8 bases lining up with TRBD2. This receptor was taken from a female donor with Graves disease. The CDR3 bases are TGTGCCAGCATGGGCTGGGGACTAGAAGAAGAGACCCAGTACTTC. This gives the protein CASMGWGLEEETQYF.